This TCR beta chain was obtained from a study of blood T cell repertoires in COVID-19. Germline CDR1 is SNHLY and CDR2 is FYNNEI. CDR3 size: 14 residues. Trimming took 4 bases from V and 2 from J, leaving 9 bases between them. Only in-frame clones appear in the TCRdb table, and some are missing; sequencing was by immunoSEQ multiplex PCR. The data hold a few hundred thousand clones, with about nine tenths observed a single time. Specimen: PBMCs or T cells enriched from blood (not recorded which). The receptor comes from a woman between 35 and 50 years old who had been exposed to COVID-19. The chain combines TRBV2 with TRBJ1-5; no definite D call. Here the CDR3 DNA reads TGTGCCAGCAGTGGGCAGCGACGCAATCAGCCCCAGCATTTT. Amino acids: CASSGQRRNQPQHF.